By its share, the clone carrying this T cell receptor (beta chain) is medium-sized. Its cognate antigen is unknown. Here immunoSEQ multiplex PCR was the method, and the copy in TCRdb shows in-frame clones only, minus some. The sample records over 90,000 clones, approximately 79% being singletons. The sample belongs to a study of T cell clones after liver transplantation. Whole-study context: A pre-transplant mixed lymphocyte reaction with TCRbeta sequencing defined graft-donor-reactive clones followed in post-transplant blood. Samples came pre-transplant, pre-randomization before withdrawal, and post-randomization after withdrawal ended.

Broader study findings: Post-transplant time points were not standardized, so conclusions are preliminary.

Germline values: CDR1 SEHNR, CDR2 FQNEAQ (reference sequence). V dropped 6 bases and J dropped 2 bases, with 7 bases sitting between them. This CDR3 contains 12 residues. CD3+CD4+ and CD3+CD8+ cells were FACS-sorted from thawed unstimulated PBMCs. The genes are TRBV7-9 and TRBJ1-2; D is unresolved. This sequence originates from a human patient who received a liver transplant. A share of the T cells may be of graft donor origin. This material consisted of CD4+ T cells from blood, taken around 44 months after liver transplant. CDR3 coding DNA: TGTGCCAGCAGTACACAGAACTATGGCTACACCTTC. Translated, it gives CASSTQNYGYTF.